The next 15 T cell receptor beta chains were all read from a single sample in a study of cytomegalovirus exposure and HLA in healthy donors. Primers: 60 Vbeta forward and 13 Jbeta reverse. TCRdb keeps only in-frame clones here, not all; method: immunoSEQ multiplex PCR. The sample lists fewer than 150,000 clones, 75% to 90% occurring once. Sequenced: PBMCs. The origin of the receptors is a female donor in good health and CMV-seronegative.

This clone was seen a few times. The chain uses TRBV28 and TRBJ2-1; 7 bases agree with TRBD2. The CDR3 has 14 residues. Germline V lookup: CDR1 MDHEN, CDR2 SYDVKM. With 2 bases clipped from V and 13 bases from J, the junction kept 11 bases outside the gene matches. In DNA form, the CDR3 reads TGTGCCAGCAGTTTAGGTGCGGGAGAGGTGAAACAGTTCTTC. It is translated as CASSLGAGEVKQFF. Supplemented by reference TRBV28 and TRBJ2-1, the full variable domain reads DVKVTQSSRYLVKRTGEKVFLECVQDMDHENMFWYRQDPGLGLRLIYFSYDVKMKEKGDIPEGYSVSREKKERFSLILESASTNQTSMYLCASSLGAGEVKQFFGPGTRLTVL.

The chain uses TRBV2 and TRBJ2-1; possibly TRBD1 for D (6 bases). This CDR3 has 14 residues. V lost 6 bases and J lost 7, with 16 bases in between. Germline assignment: CDR1 SNHLY and CDR2 FYNNEI. The CDR3 DNA follows: TGTGCCAGCAGGAGGGGTCGAGGGGGAAATGAGCAGTTCTTC. It translates to CASRRGRGGNEQFF.

This clone was seen once. The genes are TRBV10-3 and TRBJ2-1; a possible D gene is TRBD2 (7 bases). The V and J ends lost 0 bases and 1 base respectively, with 10 bases between them. The CDR3 is 16 amino acids. Germline assignment: CDR1 ENHRY and CDR2 SYGVKD. CDR3 sequence (DNA): TGTGCCATCAGTGAGTCAGGGGGAGGGTCCTACAATGAGCAGTTCTTC. The encoded protein is CAISESGGGSYNEQFF.

The chain couples TRBV10-3 to TRBJ2-1; no clear D gene. Trimming took off 7 bases at V and 2 bases at J, with 9 bases between the two ends. The germline V gene has CDR1 ENHRY and CDR2 SYGVKD. The CDR3 runs 13 residues. The CDR3 sequence is CAITESPYNEQFF. For the CDR3, the DNA is TGTGCCATCACTGAAAGCCCCTACAATGAGCAGTTCTTC.

In its sample, this clone was seen once. The V and J genes are TRBV10-3 and TRBJ2-7; D gene uncertain. In germline, CDR1 is ENHRY, CDR2 SYGVKD. The ends were cut back, 3 bases at V and 6 bases at J, with 12 bases in the middle. This CDR3 has 13 amino acids. CDR3 region: CAISDVGRSEQYF. DNA for the CDR3: TGTGCCATCAGTGACGTGGGCAGAAGCGAGCAGTACTTC.

The gene calls are TRBV13 and TRBJ2-5, with TRBD2 as a possible D gene (6 bases). Germline lookup yields CDR1 PRHDT and CDR2 FYEKMQ (reference sequence). This CDR3 spans 14 amino acids. V was pared by 1 base and J by 4 bases, with 10 bases between. The CDR3 DNA sequence: TGTGCCAGCAGCTTAGTGGGACTGGGAGAGACCCAGTACTTC. It encodes CASSLVGLGETQYF.

The chain recombines TRBV6-1 with TRBJ1-1; 7 nucleotides match TRBD1. The CDR3 runs to 14 residues. V shed 3 bases and J 7 bases; nucleotides not matched to a gene: 8. Looked up from germline, CDR1 is MNHNS and CDR2 is SASEGT. In DNA, the CDR3 is TGTGCCAGCAGTGACCTTCCCCGGGACAGTGAAGCTTTCTTT. This gives the protein CASSDLPRDSEAFF.

The rearrangement links TRBV27 to TRBJ2-1; 15 nucleotides align to TRBD2. Trimming cost V 4 bases and J 8 bases; bases outside gene matches: 6. CDR3 length: 16 residues. CDR1 MNHEY and CDR2 SMNVEV come from the germline V gene (reference sequence). DNA of the CDR3: TGTGCCAGCAGTTCCGGACTAGCGGGAGGGTTGGATGAGCAGTTCTTC. It is translated as CASSSGLAGGLDEQFF.

The V and J genes are TRBV6-5 and TRBJ1-1, with TRBD1 as a possible D gene (6 bases). The CDR3 is 16 amino acids. The V gene lost 0 bases and the J gene lost 1 base, with 12 bases spanning the gap. Germline V CDR1 and CDR2: MNHEY, SVGAGI. The CDR3 nucleotides read TGTGCCAGCAGTTACTCGATTAACAGGGCGAACACTGAAGCTTTCTTT. Its translation: CASSYSINRANTEAFF.

V usage is TRBV5-8 and J usage is TRBJ2-3; 10 bases line up with TRBD1. The V gene end was trimmed by 9 bases and the J gene end by 3 bases; junction bases not matched to a gene: 13. Germline assignment: CDR1 SGHTS and CDR2 YDEGEE. The CDR3 spans 16 residues. CDR3 sequence reads: CATDVGTGVGTDTQYF. The CDR3 DNA is TGTGCCACCGACGTGGGGACAGGGGTGGGAACAGATACGCAGTATTTT.

CDR3 loop: CASSSRQAHSYEQYF. DNA of the CDR3: TGTGCCAGCAGCTCCCGACAGGCCCACTCCTACGAGCAGTACTTC. This rearrangement joins TRBV5-4 to TRBJ2-7; D is perhaps TRBD1 (6 bases). The germline CDR1 and CDR2 sequences are SGHNT and YYREEE (reference sequence). The CDR3 length is 15 residues. With 3 bases removed from V and 0 bases from J, the gap between germline ends came to 13 bases.

This clone turned up a few times. In DNA form, the CDR3 reads TGTGCCAGCTCACAGATTATGCGGACAGGGGGGTCTGGAAACACCATATATTTT. As protein: CASSQIMRTGGSGNTIYF. The chain uses TRBV18 and TRBJ1-3; 10 nucleotides align to TRBD1. Germline trimming cut 4 bases from V and 1 base from J; bases unmatched to any gene: 10. The CDR3 runs to 18 residues. Germline assignment: CDR1 KGHSH and CDR2 LQKENI. Filled out from reference TRBV18 and TRBJ1-3, the complete variable domain reads NAGVMQNPRHLVRRRGQEARLRCSPMKGHSHVYWYRQLPEEGLKFMVYLQKENIIDESGMPKERFSAEFPKEGPSILRIQQVVRGDSAAYFCASSQIMRTGGSGNTIYFGEGSWLTVV.

The gene calls are TRBV4-1 and TRBJ1-5; D is ambiguous. Trimming stripped 1 base from V and 3 bases from J, with 7 bases between. The CDR3 totals 14 residues. The germline V gene has CDR1 MGHRA and CDR2 YSYEKL. The CDR3 protein is CASSQVADNQPQHF. The CDR3 DNA follows: TGCGCCAGCAGCCAAGTGGCGGACAATCAGCCCCAGCATTTT.

The J gene is TRBJ1-1, the V gene TRBV5-1, with D tentatively TRBD1 (6 bases). The CDR3 covers 14 residues. Trimming left V 5 bases short and J 3 bases short, with 14 bases between. Germline V lookup: CDR1 SGHRS, CDR2 YFSETQ. Written as DNA, the CDR3 is TGCGCCAGCAGTTCCGGGGGGGCCTACACTGAAGCTTTCTTT. Its translation is CASSSGGAYTEAFF.

The gene calls are TRBV2 and TRBJ2-1, with 12 bases matching TRBD2. The CDR3 loop spans 18 amino acids. V was clipped by 4 bases and J by 8 bases; unmatched bases: 15. Germline CDR1 and CDR2: SNHLY and FYNNEI. Here the CDR3 reads CASSVIGDGLAGRYEQFF. CDR3 nucleotide sequence: TGTGCCAGCAGTGTAATAGGAGACGGACTAGCGGGACGGTATGAGCAGTTCTTC. Drawing the rest from reference TRBV2 and TRBJ2-1, the complete variable domain is EPEVTQTPSHQVTQMGQEVILRCVPISNHLYFYWYRQILGQKVEFLVSFYNNEISEKSEIFDDQFSVERPDGSNFTLKIRSTKLEDSAMYFCASSVIGDGLAGRYEQFFGPGTRLTVL.